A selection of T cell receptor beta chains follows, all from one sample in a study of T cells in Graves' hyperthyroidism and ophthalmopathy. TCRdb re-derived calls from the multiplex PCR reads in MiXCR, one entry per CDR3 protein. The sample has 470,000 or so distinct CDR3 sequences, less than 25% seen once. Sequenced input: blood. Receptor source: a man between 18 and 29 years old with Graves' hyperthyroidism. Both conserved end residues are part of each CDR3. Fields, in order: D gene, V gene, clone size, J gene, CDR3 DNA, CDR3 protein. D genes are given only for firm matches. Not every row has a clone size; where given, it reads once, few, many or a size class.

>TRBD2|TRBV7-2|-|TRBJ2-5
TGTGCCAGCAGCTTAACCCGGACTAGGGAGACCCAGTACTTC
CASSLTRTRETQYF
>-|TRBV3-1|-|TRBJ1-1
TGTGCCAGCAGCCAAGCAGGGAGGGGCACTGAAGCTTTCTTT
CASSQAGRGTEAFF
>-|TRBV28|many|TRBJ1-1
TGTGCCAGCACCAAATTAAACCTCCAGAGCACTGAAGCTTTCTTT
CASTKLNLQSTEAFF
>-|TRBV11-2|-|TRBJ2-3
TGTGCCAGCAGCTTGGAAGCGCGCATTACAGATACGCAGTATTTT
CASSLEARITDTQYF
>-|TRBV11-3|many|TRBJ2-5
TGTGCCAGCAGCTTAGGTAGTCCCCCCCAGACCCAGTACTTC
CASSLGSPPQTQYF
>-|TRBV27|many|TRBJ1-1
TGTGCCAGCAGTTCACGGCAGGGCCACATGAACACTGAAGCTTTCTTT
CASSSRQGHMNTEAFF
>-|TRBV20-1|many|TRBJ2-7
TGCAGTGCTAGAGCCTCAGGCGACTACGAGCAGTACTTC
CSARASGDYEQYF
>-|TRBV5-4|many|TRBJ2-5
TGTGCCAGCAGCATCGGACAGTACCAAGAGACCCAGTACTTC
CASSIGQYQETQYF
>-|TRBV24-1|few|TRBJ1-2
TGTGCCACCAGTGACGGCGGGAGTCTCTTGAGTGGCTACACCTTC
CATSDGGSLLSGYTF
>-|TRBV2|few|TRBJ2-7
TGTGCCAGCAGTGAAGCGCTTCGGATGGGCGAGCAGTACTTC
CASSEALRMGEQYF
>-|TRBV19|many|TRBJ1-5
TGTGCCAGTAAAAACGTGCTTCGAGGCAATCAGCCCCAGCATTTT
CASKNVLRGNQPQHF
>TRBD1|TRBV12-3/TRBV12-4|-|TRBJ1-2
TGTGCCAGCAGGAAACCGGGACAGAAATATGGCTACACCTTC
CASRKPGQKYGYTF
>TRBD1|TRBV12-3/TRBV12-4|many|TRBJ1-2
TGTGCCAGTGCGTCAGCTTTCCGGGACAGGGACTATGGCTACACCTTC
CASASAFRDRDYGYTF
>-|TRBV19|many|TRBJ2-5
TGTGCCAGTAGTATTTCCAGGACAGCGACAGAGACCCAGTACTTC
CASSISRTATETQYF
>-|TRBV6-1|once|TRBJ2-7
TGTGCCAGCAGTGCCCAGCAGGGATACGGGCAGTACTTC
CASSAQQGYGQYF
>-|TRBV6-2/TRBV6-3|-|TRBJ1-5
TGTGCCAGCAGGGTAACCCTGACAGGTGACAATCAGCCCCAGCATTTT
CASRVTLTGDNQPQHF
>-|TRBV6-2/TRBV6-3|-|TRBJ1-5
TGTGCCAGTAAGCGAATCGGACATAGAGCCTTTAATAGCAATCAGCCCCAGCATTTT
CASKRIGHRAFNSNQPQHF
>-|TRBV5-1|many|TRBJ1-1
TGCGCCAGCAGGAAAGCCTATACAGGGTCCCCTGAAGCTTTCTTT
CASRKAYTGSPEAFF
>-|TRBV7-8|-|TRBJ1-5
TGTGCCAGCAGCTTAGCGACCAGATATAGCAATCAGCCCCAGCATTTT
CASSLATRYSNQPQHF
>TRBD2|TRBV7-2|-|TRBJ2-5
TGTGCCAGCAGCACGCTAGCGGGAGTTGAGACCCAGTACTTC
CASSTLAGVETQYF
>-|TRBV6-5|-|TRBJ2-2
TGTGCCAGCAGTTATTACACCGGGACGGGTAACACCGGGGAGCTGTTTTTT
CASSYYTGTGNTGELFF
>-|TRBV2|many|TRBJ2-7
TGTGCCACCTCTGGTGGCATTTCCTACGAGCAGTACTTC
CATSGGISYEQYF
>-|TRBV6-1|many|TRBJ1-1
TGTGCCAGCAGTGGTTCTCCAGGGACAATGGTGGACACTGAAGCTTTCTTT
CASSGSPGTMVDTEAFF
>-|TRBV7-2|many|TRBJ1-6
TGTGCCAGCAGCTTAGAGGACAGTCACAGTTCACCCCTCCACTTT
CASSLEDSHSSPLHF
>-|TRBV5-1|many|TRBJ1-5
TGCGCCAGCAGTCCCGGGACACCCTGGAATCAGCCCCAGCATTTT
CASSPGTPWNQPQHF
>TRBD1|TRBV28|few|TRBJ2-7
TGTGCCAGCAGGCCCGGGACAGGGGGCGCCGGGGGCGAGCAGTACTTC
CASRPGTGGAGGEQYF
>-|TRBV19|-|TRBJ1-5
TGTGCCAGTAGTATGGGCGTGGGCAATCAGCCCCAGCATTTT
CASSMGVGNQPQHF
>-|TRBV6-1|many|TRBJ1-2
TGTGCCAGCAGTCCCGTTGGGGACTCACAGGGAGGGGGCTACACCTTC
CASSPVGDSQGGGYTF
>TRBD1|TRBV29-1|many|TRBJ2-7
TGCAGCGCCTCCTGGACAGGGATTGGGGAGCAGTACTTC
CSASWTGIGEQYF
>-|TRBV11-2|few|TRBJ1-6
TGTGCCAGCAGTCCCTCAGGGGTGTCAACTAGGAAGGGTGGTTCACCCCTCCACTTT
CASSPSGVSTRKGGSPLHF
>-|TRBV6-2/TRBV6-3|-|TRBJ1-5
TGTGCCAGCAGTCCCCCGGGACTCAGGGTTGAACAGCCCCAGCATTTT
CASSPPGLRVEQPQHF
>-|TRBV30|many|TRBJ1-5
TGTGCCTGGGCAAGGGGGGGGCGCGTTCAGCCCCAGCATTTT
CAWARGGRVQPQHF
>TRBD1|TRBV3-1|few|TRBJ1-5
TGTGCCAGCAGCCAAGGACAGGGGCGGTATAGCAATCAGCCCCAGCATTTT
CASSQGQGRYSNQPQHF
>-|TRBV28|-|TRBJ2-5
TGTGCCAGCAGTTATAGGCGGGGATACCAAGAGACCCAGTACTTC
CASSYRRGYQETQYF
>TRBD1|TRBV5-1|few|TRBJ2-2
TGCGCCAGCAGCTTGCGGACAGGGAGCACCGGGGAGCTGTTTTTT
CASSLRTGSTGELFF
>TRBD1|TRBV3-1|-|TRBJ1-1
TGTGCCAGCAGCCAAGCGGGACAGGGGCTCAAGAACACTGAAGCTTTCTTT
CASSQAGQGLKNTEAFF
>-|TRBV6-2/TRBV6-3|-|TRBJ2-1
TGTGCCAGCAGTTACTCGTATCGTTCGCCCCCAAACAGGGCAATGGACAATGAGCAGTTCTTC
CASSYSYRSPPNRAMDNEQFF
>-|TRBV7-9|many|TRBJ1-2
TGTGCCAGCAGCTTCCTTATGGACGCCTACGGTGGCTACACCTTC
CASSFLMDAYGGYTF
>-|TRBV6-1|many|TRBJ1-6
TGTGCCAGCAGTCAACGGACCGGGACGGTGGATTCACCCCTCCACTTT
CASSQRTGTVDSPLHF